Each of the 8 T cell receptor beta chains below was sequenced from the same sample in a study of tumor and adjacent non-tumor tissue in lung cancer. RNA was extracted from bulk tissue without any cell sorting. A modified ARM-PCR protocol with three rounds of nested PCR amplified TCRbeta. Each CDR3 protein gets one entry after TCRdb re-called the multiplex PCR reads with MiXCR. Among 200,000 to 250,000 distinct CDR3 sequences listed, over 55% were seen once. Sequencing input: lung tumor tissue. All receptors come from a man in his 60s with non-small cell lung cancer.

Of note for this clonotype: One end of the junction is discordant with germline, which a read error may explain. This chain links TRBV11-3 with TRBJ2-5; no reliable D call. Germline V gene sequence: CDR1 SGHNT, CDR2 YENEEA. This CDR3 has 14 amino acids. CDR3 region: CTSSLLDVQETQYF. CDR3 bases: TGTACCAGCAGCTTGCTCGATGTCCAAGAGACCCAGTACTTC.

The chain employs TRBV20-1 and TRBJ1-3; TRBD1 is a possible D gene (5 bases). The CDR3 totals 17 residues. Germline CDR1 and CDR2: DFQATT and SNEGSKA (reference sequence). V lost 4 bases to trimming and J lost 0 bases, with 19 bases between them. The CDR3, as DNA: TGCAGTGCTACTGGCTCGGCCGGGGCCAGCTCTGGAAACACCATATATTTT. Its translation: CSATGSAGASSGNTIYF.

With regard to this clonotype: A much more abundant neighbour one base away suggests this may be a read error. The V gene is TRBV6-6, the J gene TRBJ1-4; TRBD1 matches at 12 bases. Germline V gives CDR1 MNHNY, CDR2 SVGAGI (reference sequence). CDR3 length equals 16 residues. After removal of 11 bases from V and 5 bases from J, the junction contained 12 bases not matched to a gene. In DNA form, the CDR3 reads TGTGCCGGCTCGGGACAGGGGGCTTTATCGAATGAAAAACTGTTTTTT. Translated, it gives CAGSGQGALSNEKLFF.

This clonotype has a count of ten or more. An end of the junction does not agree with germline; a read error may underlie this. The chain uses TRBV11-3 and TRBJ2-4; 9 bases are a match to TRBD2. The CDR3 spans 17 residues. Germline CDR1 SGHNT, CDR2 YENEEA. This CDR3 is CASSPGTSSPEIDIQCF. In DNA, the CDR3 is TGTGCCAGCAGCCCAGGGACTAGCTCCCCCGAAATAGACATTCAGTGCTTC.

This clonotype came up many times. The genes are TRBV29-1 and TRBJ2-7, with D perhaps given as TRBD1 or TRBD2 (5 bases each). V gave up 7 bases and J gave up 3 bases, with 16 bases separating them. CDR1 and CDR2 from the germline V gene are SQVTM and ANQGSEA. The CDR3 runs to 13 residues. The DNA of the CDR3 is TGCAGCGCACTGGCCGGGACGGGCTACGAGCAGTACTTC. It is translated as CSALAGTGYEQYF.

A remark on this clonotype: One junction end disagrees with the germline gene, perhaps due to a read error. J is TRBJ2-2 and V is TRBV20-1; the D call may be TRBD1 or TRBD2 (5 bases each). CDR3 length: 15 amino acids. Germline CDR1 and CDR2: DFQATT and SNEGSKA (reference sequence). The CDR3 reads CSALIDSANTGELVF. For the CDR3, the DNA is TGCAGTGCCTTGATTGACAGCGCGAACACCGGGGAGCTGGTTTTT.

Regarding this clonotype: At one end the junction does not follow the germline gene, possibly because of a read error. The CDR3 here is CSSKGSNNIQYF. CDR3 sequence (DNA): TGTTCCAGCAAGGGGTCCAATAACATTCAGTACTTC. The rearrangement links TRBV11-3 to TRBJ2-4; a possible D gene is TRBD1 (5 bases). CDR3 length equals 12 residues. Germline lookup yields CDR1 SGHNT and CDR2 YENEEA.

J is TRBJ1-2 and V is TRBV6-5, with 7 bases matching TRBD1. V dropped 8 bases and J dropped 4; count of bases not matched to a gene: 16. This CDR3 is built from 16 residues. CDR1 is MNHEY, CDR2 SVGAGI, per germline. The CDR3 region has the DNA TGTGCCAGCGATGACCCAGCCCTGACAGGGAGCTATGGCTACACCTTC. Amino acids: CASDDPALTGSYGYTF.